This entry describes one T cell receptor beta chain. Antigen specificity is unknown. These data come from a study of shared clonotypes between healthy human individuals. Study-level background: CD8 memory received one plate per donor, CD8 naive two, CD4 memory three and CD4 naive three.

The V gene's germline CDR1 is SEHNR and CDR2 FQNEAQ (reference sequence). The CDR3 contains 15 residues. V lost 3 bases, J lost 0 bases, and 4 bases stayed unmatched. Investigators spread the genomic DNA of each subset evenly over several immunoSEQ plates. Measured with immunoSEQ multiplex PCR; TCRdb has only the in-frame clones, and not every one. The sample records approximately 740,000 clones, 80% to 95% being singletons. The naive CD8 subset, CD45RO-negative cells positively selected for CCR7, excluded terminally differentiated effector memory CD45RA+ cells. The study, taken as a whole, reports: The study's rarefaction showed incomplete sorted-subset sequencing despite large depth. Sequencing depth was predicted to influence how clonotypes are shared among donors.

The origin of this receptor is a man between 25 and 39 years old in good health. The chain couples TRBV7-9 to TRBJ1-1; TRBD1 matches 7 bases. Input material: naive CD8+ T cells sorted from blood. CDR3 amino acids: CASSLNQGVNTEAFF. The CDR3 coding sequence is TGTGCCAGCAGCTTGAATCAGGGGGTGAACACTGAAGCTTTCTTT. Filled out from reference TRBV7-9 and TRBJ1-1, the complete variable domain reads DTGVSQNPRHKITKRGQNVTFRCDPISEHNRLYWYRQTLGQGPEFLTYFQNEAQLEKSRLLSDRFSAERPKGSFSTLEIQRTEQGDSAMYLCASSLNQGVNTEAFFGQGTRLTVV.